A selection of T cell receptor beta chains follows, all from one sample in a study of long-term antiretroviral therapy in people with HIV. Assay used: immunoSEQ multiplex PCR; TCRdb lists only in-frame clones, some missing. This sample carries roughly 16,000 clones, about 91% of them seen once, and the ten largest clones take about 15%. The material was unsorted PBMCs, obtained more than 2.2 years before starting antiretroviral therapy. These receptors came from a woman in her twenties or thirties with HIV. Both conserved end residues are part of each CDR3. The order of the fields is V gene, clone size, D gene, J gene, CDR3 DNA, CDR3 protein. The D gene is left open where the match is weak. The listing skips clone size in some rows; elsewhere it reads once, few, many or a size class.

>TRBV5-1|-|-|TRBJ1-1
TGCGCCAGCAGCTTGGGACAGGCGAACACTGAAGCTTTCTTT
CASSLGQANTEAFF
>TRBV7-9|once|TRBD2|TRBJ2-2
TGTGCCAGCACCCGGGGGGGGCGCAACACCGGGGAGCTGTTTTTT
CASTRGGRNTGELFF
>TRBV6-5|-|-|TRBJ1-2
TGTGCCACCGTAAATGAGGGCTCTGGCTACACCTTC
CATVNEGSGYTF
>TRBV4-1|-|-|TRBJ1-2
TGCGCCAGCAGCCAAGGGGGGGCGGGAGAGACGGGCTACACCTTC
CASSQGGAGETGYTF
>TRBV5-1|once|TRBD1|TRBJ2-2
TGCGCCAGCAGCATGACAGGGGATAACACCGGGGAGCTGTTTTTT
CASSMTGDNTGELFF
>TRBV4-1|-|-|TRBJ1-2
TGCGCCAGCAGCCAAGACCCGGGACTCCAAACGAGCTACACCTTC
CASSQDPGLQTSYTF
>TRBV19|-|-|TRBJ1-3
TGTGCCAGTAGTGCCTCAACAGCTGGAAACACCATATATTTT
CASSASTAGNTIYF
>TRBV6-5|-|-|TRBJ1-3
TGTGCCAGCAGCTACGACAGCTTCAACTCTGGAAACACCATATATTTT
CASSYDSFNSGNTIYF
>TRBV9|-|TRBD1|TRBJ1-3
TGTGCCAGCAGCGTAGAGGGACAGAATGGAAACACCATATATTTT
CASSVEGQNGNTIYF
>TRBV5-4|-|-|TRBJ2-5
TGTGCCACCAAGTCCGTTGGGCGCACGACCCAGTACTTC
CATKSVGRTTQYF
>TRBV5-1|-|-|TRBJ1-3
TGCGCCAGCGGAGAGGACGGACCCCGCTCTGGAAACACCATATATTTT
CASGEDGPRSGNTIYF
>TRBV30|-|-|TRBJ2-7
TGTGCCTGGAGTGCCCCAAGGGGGGCCCTGACCTACGAGCAGTACTTC
CAWSAPRGALTYEQYF
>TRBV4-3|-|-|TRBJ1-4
TGCGCCAGCAGCCAAACCTACAGGTTAACTAATGAAAAACTGTTTTTT
CASSQTYRLTNEKLFF
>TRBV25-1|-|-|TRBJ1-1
TGTGCCAGCAGTGAATCCGTAGCGACGGCGGGTGAAGCTTTCTTT
CASSESVATAGEAFF
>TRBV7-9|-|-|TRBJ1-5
TGTGCCAGCAGCTTAGTTCGTGGAGGTCTGGGCAATCAGCCCCAGCATTTT
CASSLVRGGLGNQPQHF
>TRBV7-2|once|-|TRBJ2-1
TGTGCCAGCAGCTTAAGGGCAGGGAACTCCTACAATGAGCAGTTCTTC
CASSLRAGNSYNEQFF
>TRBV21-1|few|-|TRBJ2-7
TGTGCCAGCAGCAAGGGGACAGCCCTATCCTACGAGCAGTACTTC
CASSKGTALSYEQYF
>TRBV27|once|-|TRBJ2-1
TGTGCCAGCAGGCAGGGGCTGCCCCAATGGGATGAGCAGTTCTTC
CASRQGLPQWDEQFF
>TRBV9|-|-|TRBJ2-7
TGTGCCAGCAGCGTAGGAGGAGCGAGCTCCTACGAGCAGTACTTC
CASSVGGASSYEQYF
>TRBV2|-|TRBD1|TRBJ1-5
TGTGCCAGCGGTGGACAGGGATATAGCAATCAGCCCCAGCATTTT
CASGGQGYSNQPQHF
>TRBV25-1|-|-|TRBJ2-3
TGTGCCAGCAGTGAATTCCAAGGGGAAATGGATACGCAGTATTTT
CASSEFQGEMDTQYF
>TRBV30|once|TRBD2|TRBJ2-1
TGTGCCTGGAGTCCTACGACTAGCGGGGGGGCTAATGAGCAGTTCTTC
CAWSPTTSGGANEQFF
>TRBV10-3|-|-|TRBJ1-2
TGTGCCATCAGTGAGTCAGGAGGGCCCCAAGTCTATGGCTACACCTTC
CAISESGGPQVYGYTF